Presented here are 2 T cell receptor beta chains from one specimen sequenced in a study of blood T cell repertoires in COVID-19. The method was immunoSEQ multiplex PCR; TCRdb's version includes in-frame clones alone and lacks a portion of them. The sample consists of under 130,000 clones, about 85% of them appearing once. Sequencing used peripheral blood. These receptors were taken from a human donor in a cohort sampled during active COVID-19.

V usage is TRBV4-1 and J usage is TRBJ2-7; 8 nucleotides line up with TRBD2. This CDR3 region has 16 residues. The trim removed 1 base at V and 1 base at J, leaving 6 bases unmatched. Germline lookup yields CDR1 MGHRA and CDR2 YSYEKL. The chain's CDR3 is CASSQVAGLVSYEQYF. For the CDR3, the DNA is TGCGCCAGCAGCCAAGTGGCGGGACTAGTTTCCTACGAGCAGTACTTC.

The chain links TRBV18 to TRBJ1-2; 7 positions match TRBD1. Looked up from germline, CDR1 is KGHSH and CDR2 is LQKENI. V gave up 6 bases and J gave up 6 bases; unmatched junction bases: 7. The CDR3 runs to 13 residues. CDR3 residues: CASSQGQDNGYTF. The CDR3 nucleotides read TGTGCCAGCTCTCAAGGACAGGATAATGGCTACACCTTC.